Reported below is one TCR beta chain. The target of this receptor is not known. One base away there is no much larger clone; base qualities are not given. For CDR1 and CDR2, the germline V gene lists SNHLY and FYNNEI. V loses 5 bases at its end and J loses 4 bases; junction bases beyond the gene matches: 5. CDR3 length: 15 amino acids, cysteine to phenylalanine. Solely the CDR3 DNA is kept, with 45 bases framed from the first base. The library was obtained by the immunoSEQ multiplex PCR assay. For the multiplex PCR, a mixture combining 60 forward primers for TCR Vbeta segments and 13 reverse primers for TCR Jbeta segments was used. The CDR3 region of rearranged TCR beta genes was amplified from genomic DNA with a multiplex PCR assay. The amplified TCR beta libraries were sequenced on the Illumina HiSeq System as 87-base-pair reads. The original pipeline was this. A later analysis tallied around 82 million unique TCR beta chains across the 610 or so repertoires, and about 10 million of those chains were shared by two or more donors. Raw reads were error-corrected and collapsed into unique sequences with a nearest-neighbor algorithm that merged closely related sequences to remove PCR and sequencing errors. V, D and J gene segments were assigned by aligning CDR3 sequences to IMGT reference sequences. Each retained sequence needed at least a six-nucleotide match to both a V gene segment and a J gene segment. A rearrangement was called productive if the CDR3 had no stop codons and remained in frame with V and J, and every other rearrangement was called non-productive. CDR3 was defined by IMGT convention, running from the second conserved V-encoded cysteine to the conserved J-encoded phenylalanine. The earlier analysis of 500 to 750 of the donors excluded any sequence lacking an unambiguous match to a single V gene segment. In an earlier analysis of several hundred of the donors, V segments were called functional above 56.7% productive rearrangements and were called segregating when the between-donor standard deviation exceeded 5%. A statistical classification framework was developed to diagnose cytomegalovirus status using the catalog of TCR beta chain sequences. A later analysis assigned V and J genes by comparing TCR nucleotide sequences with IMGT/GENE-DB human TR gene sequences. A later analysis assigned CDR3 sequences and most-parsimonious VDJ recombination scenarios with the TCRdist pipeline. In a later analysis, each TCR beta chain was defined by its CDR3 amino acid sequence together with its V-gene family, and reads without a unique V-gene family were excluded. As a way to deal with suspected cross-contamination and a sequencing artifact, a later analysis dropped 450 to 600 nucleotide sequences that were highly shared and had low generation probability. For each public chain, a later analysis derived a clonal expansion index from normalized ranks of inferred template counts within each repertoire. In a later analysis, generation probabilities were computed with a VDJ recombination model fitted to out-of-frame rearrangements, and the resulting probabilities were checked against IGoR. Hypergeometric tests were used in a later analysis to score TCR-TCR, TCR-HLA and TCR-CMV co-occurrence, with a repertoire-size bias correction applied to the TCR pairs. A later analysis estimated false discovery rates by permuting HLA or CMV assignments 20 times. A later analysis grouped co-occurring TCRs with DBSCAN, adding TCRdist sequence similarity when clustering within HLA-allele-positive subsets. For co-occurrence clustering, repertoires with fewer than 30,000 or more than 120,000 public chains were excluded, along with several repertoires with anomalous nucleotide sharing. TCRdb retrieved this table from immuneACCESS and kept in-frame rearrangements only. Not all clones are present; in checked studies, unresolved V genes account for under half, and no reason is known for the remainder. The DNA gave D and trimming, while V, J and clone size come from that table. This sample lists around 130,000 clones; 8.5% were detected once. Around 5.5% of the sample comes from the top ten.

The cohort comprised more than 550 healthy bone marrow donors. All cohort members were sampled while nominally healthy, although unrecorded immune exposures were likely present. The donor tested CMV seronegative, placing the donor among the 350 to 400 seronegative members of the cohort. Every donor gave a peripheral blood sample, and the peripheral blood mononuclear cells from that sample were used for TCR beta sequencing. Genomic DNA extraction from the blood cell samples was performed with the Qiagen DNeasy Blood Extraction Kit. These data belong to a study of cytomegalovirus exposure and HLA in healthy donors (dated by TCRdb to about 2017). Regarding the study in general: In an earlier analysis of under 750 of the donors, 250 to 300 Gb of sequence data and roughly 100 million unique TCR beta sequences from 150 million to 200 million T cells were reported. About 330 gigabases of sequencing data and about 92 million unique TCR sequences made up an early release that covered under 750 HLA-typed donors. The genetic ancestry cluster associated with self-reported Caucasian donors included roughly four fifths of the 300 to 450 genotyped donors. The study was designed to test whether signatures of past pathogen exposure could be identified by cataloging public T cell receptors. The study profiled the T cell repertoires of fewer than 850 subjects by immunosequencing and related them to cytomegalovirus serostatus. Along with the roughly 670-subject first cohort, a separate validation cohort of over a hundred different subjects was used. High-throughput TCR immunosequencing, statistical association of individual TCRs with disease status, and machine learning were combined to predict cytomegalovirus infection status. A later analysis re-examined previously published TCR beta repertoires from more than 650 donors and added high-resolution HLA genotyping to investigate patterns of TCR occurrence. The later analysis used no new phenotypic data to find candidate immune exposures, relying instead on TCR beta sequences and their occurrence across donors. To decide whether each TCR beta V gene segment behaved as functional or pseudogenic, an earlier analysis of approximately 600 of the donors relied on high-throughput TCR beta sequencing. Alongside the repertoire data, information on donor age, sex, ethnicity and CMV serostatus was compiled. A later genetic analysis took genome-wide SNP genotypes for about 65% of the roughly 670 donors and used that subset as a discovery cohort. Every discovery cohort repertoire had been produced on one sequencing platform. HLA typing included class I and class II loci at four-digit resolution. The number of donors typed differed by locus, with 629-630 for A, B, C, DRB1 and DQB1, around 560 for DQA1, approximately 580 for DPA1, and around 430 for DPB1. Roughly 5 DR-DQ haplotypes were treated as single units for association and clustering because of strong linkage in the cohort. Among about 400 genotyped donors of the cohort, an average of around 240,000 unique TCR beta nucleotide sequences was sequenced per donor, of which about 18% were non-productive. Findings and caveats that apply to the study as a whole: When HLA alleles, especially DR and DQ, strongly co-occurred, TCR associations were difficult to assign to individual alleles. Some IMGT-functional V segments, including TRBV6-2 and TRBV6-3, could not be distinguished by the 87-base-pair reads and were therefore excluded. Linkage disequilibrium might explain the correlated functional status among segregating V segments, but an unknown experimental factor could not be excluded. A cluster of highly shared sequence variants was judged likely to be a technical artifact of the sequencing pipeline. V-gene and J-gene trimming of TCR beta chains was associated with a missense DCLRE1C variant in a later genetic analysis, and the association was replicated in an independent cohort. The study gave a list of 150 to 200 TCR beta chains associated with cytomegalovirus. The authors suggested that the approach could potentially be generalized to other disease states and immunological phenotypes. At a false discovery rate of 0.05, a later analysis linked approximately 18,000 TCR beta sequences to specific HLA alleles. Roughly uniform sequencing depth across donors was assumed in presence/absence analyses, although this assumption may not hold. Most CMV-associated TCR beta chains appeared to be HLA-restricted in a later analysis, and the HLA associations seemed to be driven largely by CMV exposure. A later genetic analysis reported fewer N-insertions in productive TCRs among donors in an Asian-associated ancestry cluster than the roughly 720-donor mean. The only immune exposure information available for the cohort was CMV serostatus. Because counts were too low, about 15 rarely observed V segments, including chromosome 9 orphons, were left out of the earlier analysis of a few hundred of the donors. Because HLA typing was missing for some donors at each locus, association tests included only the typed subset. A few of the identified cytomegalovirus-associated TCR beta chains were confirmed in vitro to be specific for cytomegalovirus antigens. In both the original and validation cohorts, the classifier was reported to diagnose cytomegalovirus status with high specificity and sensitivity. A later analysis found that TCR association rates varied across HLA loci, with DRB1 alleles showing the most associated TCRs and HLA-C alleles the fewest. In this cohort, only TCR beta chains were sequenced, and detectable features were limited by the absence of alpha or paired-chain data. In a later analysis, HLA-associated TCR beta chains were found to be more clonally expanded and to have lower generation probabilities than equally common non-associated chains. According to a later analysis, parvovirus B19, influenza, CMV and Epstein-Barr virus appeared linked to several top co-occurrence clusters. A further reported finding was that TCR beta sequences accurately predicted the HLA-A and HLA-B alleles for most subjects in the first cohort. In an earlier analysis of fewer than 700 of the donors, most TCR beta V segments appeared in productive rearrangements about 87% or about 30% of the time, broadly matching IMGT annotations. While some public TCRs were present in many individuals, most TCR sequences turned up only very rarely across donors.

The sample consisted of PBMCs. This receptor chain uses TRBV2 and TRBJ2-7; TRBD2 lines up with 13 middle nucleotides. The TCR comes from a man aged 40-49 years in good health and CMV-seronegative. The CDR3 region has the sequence CASSTSGGGRYEQYF. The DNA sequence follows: TGTGCCAGCAGTACTAGCGGGGGGGGTCGGTACGAGCAGTACTTC.